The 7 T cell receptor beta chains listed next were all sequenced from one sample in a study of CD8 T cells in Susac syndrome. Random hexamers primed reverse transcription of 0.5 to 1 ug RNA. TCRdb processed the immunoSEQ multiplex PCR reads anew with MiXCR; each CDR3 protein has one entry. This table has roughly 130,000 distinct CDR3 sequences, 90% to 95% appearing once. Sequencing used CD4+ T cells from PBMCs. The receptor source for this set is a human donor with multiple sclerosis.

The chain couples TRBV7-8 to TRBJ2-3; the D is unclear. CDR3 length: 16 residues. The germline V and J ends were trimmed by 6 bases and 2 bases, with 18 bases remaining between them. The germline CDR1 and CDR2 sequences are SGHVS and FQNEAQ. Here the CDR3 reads CASRRRSTLNTDTQYF. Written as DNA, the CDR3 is TGTGCCAGCAGGCGCAGATCCACCCTCAACACAGATACGCAGTATTTT.

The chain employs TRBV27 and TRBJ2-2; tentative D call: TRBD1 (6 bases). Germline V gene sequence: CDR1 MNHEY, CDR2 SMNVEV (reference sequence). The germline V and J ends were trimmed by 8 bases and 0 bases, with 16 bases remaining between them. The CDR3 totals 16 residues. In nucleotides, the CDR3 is TGTGCCAGCTCTCGCAGGGGCCCGGCGAACACCGGGGAGCTGTTTTTT. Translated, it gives CASSRRGPANTGELFF.

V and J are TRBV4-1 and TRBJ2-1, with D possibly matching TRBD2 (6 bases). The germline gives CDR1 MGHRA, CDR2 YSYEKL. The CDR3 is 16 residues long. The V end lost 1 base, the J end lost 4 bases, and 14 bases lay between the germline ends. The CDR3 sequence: CASSQGGASEYNEQFF. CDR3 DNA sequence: TGCGCCAGCAGCCAAGGGGGAGCTAGCGAGTACAATGAGCAGTTCTTC.

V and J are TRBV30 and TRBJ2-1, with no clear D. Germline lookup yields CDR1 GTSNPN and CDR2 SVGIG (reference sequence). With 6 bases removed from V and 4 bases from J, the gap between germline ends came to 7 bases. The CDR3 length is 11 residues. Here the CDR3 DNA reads TGTGCCTGCCGATTTTACAATGAGCAGTTCTTC. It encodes CACRFYNEQFF. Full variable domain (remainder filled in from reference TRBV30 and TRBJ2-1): SQTIHQWPATLVQPVGSPLSLECTVEGTSNPNLYWYRQAAGRGLQLLFYSVGIGQISSEVPQNLSASRPQDRQFILSSKKLLLSDSGFYLCACRFYNEQFFGPGTRLTVL.

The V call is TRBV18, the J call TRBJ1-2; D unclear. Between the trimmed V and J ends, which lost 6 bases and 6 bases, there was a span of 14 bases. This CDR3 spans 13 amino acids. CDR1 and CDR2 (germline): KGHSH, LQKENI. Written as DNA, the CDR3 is TGTGCCAGCTCGCCTTCAGGATCGGATGGCTACACCTTC. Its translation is CASSPSGSDGYTF.

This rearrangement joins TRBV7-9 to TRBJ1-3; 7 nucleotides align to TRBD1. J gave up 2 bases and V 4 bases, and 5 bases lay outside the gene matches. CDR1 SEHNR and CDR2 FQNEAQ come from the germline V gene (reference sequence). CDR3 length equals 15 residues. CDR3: CASSSDRAAGNTIYF. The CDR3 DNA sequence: TGTGCCAGCAGCTCTGACAGGGCGGCTGGAAACACCATATATTTT.

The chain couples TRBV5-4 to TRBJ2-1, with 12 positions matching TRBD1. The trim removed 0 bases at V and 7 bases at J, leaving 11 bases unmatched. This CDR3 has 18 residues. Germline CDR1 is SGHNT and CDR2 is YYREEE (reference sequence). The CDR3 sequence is CASSLDPPGQGAKNEQFF. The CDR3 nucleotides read TGTGCCAGCAGCTTGGACCCACCGGGACAGGGGGCGAAGAATGAGCAGTTCTTC. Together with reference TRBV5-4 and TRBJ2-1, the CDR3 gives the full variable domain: ETGVTQSPTHLIKTRGQQVTLRCSSQSGHNTVSWYQQALGQGPQFIFQYYREEENGRGNFPPRFSGLQFPNYSSELNVNALELDDSALYLCASSLDPPGQGAKNEQFFGPGTRLTVL.